Below are 20 T cell receptor beta chains sequenced from a single sample in a study of identifying expanded T cells in peripheral blood (dated by TCRdb to about 2019). Receptor libraries were prepared by the immunoSEQ multiplex PCR assay. Imported from immuneACCESS, the table was reduced by TCRdb to in-frame sequences with V and J called. These copies leave out some clones; in studies compared against another copy, an unresolved V gene accounts for under half, and the cause of the remainder is not known. Across this sample there are around 56,000 clones, with about four fifths seen only once. The ten largest make up approximately 19% of the sample. Specimen: blood. These receptor sequences come from a person between 18 and 75 years old in good health.

The V and J genes are TRBV27 and TRBJ1-4; the D gene is possibly TRBD1 (6 bases). Trimming cost V 5 bases and J 7 bases, with 14 bases left between them. Germline CDR1 MNHEY, CDR2 SMNVEV (reference sequence). The CDR3 consists of 14 residues. CDR3 residues: CASSRTGKAEKLFF. The CDR3 DNA is TGTGCCAGCAGTAGAACAGGGAAAGCTGAAAAACTGTTTTTT.

This clone was detected once. The V gene is TRBV2, the J gene TRBJ1-1; D gene uncertain. CDR3 length equals 11 residues. Trimming pared 11 bases from V and 5 bases from J, leaving 12 bases between. Germline assignment: CDR1 SNHLY and CDR2 FYNNEI. Here the CDR3 DNA reads TGTGCCTCTGGGCCGGGGACTGAAGCTTTCTTT. This gives the protein CASGPGTEAFF.

J is TRBJ1-1 and V is TRBV19; weak D call: TRBD1 (6 bases). V shed 10 bases and J shed 5 bases, with 17 bases lying between them. Germline lookup yields CDR1 LNHDA and CDR2 SQIVND (reference sequence). The CDR3 runs 13 residues. CDR3 nucleotide sequence: TGTGCCACCGCGGGGGGGGCGCGAACTGAAGCTTTCTTT. It specifies CATAGGARTEAFF.

In this sample, this clone turned up once. The chain joins TRBV19 to TRBJ1-3, with 7 positions matching TRBD1. This CDR3 has 15 residues. V shed 9 bases and J 4 bases; nucleotides not matched to a gene: 12. CDR1 is LNHDA and CDR2 is SQIVND in the germline V gene (reference sequence). The CDR3: CASRHRGSLGNTIYF. CDR3 coding DNA: TGTGCCAGCAGACACAGGGGAAGCCTCGGAAACACCATATATTTT.

This rearrangement joins TRBV30 to TRBJ1-2; D is unresolved. V was trimmed by 0 bases and J by 0 bases, leaving 5 bases between them. This CDR3 comprises 13 residues. Germline loops: CDR1 GTSNPN, CDR2 SVGIG (reference sequence). CDR3 sequence reads: CAWSVSTNYGYTF. The CDR3, as DNA: TGTGCCTGGAGTGTGTCCACTAACTATGGCTACACCTTC.

This clone was observed a few times. The chain joins TRBV7-9 to TRBJ2-1; TRBD1 agrees at 10 bases. The CDR3 extends over 15 amino acids. Per the germline V gene, CDR1 is SEHNR and CDR2 is FQNEAQ (reference sequence). Trimming took 7 bases from V and 5 from J; bases not matched to a gene: 8. The CDR3 nucleotides are TGTGCCAGCAATAGGGGACAGGGGCTTAACAATGAGCAGTTCTTC. Encoded protein: CASNRGQGLNNEQFF.

The rearrangement joins TRBV6-1 to TRBJ1-2; no reliable D call. Between the trimmed V and J ends, which lost 3 bases and 0 bases, there was a span of 11 bases. Germline V lookup: CDR1 MNHNS, CDR2 SASEGT. The CDR3 has 15 amino acids. The CDR3: CASSDAGRSNYGYTF. CDR3 coding DNA: TGTGCCAGCAGTGACGCAGGACGGTCTAACTATGGCTACACCTTC.

Here the CDR3 reads CASSTFCCNEQFF. The DNA of the CDR3 is TGCGCCAGCAGTACCTTTTGTTGCAATGAGCAGTTCTTC. This chain uses TRBV23-1 with TRBJ2-1; D not certain. TRBV23-1 is reported as an ORF; its role is uncertain. This CDR3 contains 13 residues. V dropped 5 bases and J dropped 6 bases, with 11 bases sitting between them.

The rearrangement joins TRBV4-1 to TRBJ2-2; D remains ambiguous. The V gene's germline CDR1 is MGHRA and CDR2 YSYEKL. The CDR3 has 14 residues. The germline V and J ends were trimmed by 3 bases and 7 bases, with 12 bases remaining between them. The CDR3 DNA sequence: TGCGCCAGCAGCCATGACTTAAAGGGCGGGGAGCTGTTTTTT. Translation gives CASSHDLKGGELFF.

The rearrangement uses TRBV7-9 and TRBJ2-1; 8 bases fit TRBD2. Germline assignment: CDR1 SEHNR and CDR2 FQNEAQ (reference sequence). CDR3 size: 15 residues. Trimming at V came to 3 bases and at J to 4 bases, leaving 5 bases not matched to a gene. As DNA, the CDR3 is TGTGCCAGCAGCTTCAGCGGGAGCCGGTACAATGAGCAGTTCTTC. This sequence encodes CASSFSGSRYNEQFF.

The chain carries TRBV18 and TRBJ2-1, with D possibly TRBD1 on 6 matching bases. From germline, CDR1 is KGHSH and CDR2 LQKENI. This CDR3 contains 15 residues. Between the trimmed V and J ends, which lost 3 bases and 13 bases, there was a span of 22 bases. CDR3 in DNA: TGTGCCAGCTCACCCGGAGGACAGAGTAAAACCTTACAGTTCTTC. Residues: CASSPGGQSKTLQFF.

This sequence joins TRBV20-1 and TRBJ1-2; D gene uncertain. V lost 6 bases to trimming and J lost 8 bases, with 13 bases between them. Germline-derived CDR1 and CDR2 are DFQATT and SNEGSKA (reference sequence). The CDR3 has 11 amino acids. The CDR3 sequence is CSAVKVEGYTF. The CDR3 bases are TGCAGTGCCGTTAAGGTGGAGGGCTACACCTTC.

The rearrangement links TRBV19 to TRBJ2-2, with 12 nucleotides matching TRBD1. The junction had 17 bases not matched to a gene; V was cut back by 10 bases and J by 2 bases. From germline, CDR1 is LNHDA and CDR2 SQIVND (reference sequence). This CDR3 contains 19 residues. CDR3 sequence reads: CATKPSGTGGELNTGELFF. For the CDR3, the DNA is TGTGCCACCAAGCCCTCCGGGACAGGGGGCGAATTAAACACCGGGGAGCTGTTTTTT.

The V gene is TRBV19, the J gene TRBJ1-4; D is undetermined. CDR3 size: 12 residues. V lost 6 bases to trimming and J lost 6 bases, with 8 bases between them. Germline CDR1 is LNHDA and CDR2 is SQIVND (reference sequence). CDR3 sequence reads: CASSGHHEKLFF. Written as DNA, the CDR3 is TGTGCCAGTAGCGGGCATCATGAAAAACTGTTTTTT.

V is TRBV21-1 and J is TRBJ1-2; the table calls TRBD1, which could not be checked here. TRBV21-1 is a documented pseudogene. This CDR3 is 15 amino acids long. This chain's CDR3 is CASSKVEDRNYGYTF. CDR3 nucleotides: TGTGCCAGCAGCAAAGTTGAGGACAGGAACTATGGCTACACCTTC.

This chain links TRBV6-1 with TRBJ1-2; D perhaps matches TRBD1 (5 bases). The V gene's germline CDR1 is MNHNS and CDR2 SASEGT. This CDR3 region has 12 residues. Trimming removed 0 bases from V and 7 bases from J, with 6 bases in between. CDR3 protein: CASSEAQGGYTF. CDR3 nucleotide sequence: TGTGCCAGCAGTGAAGCCCAGGGTGGCTACACCTTC.

The DNA of the CDR3 is TGCGCCAGCATTGGGCAGGGGTTCACCGGGGAGCTGTTTTTT. Its translation is CASIGQGFTGELFF. V gene TRBV10-2 combines with J gene TRBJ2-2; TRBD1 is a possible D gene (6 bases). Germline V CDR1 and CDR2: WSHSY, SAAADI. The CDR3 length is 14 residues. The V gene lost 7 bases and the J gene lost 4 bases, with 13 bases spanning the gap.

This rearrangement joins TRBV5-4 to TRBJ2-5, with D perhaps matching TRBD2 (6 bases). The CDR3 has 13 amino acids. Germline CDR1 is SGHNT and CDR2 is YYREEE (reference sequence). Trimming took 2 bases from V and 5 from J, leaving 10 bases between them. The CDR3 is CASSLRAGETQYF. In DNA form, the CDR3 reads TGTGCCAGCAGCTTACGCGCGGGGGAGACCCAGTACTTC.

This sequence joins TRBV27 and TRBJ1-1, with unresolved D. V was cut by 4 bases and J by 0 bases, with 18 bases left in between. Germline loops: CDR1 MNHEY, CDR2 SMNVEV (reference sequence). This CDR3 region has 17 residues. CDR3 DNA: TGTGCCAGCAGTTCCATGCGGCCGACTGCAATGAACACTGAAGCTTTCTTT. This encodes CASSSMRPTAMNTEAFF.

The chain recombines TRBV5-1 with TRBJ2-5, with D maybe TRBD2 (6 bases). This CDR3 is built from 15 residues. Per germline, CDR1 SGHRS and CDR2 YFSETQ. V gave up 0 bases and J gave up 1 base, with 10 bases separating them. The CDR3 spells CASSLGGVPQETQYF. Written as DNA, the CDR3 is TGCGCCAGCAGCTTGGGCGGGGTTCCCCAAGAGACCCAGTACTTC. The full variable domain, completed using reference TRBV5-1 and TRBJ2-5, is KAGVTQTPRYLIKTRGQQVTLSCSPISGHRSVSWYQQTPGQGLQFLFEYFSETQRNKGNFPGRFSGRQFSNSRSEMNVSTLELGDSALYLCASSLGGVPQETQYFGPGTRLLVL.